A selection of T cell receptor beta chains follows, all from one sample in a study of control samples from healthy donors and cancer patients. The repertoire was sequenced with immunoSEQ multiplex PCR; TCRdb's copy has only in-frame clones and lacks some. The sample contains 180,000 or so clones, 91% of which appear only once. Sequencing used blood. The receptors were gathered from a woman in her 30s in good health. The CDR3 runs from the conserved cysteine through the conserved F or W.

J gene | V gene | CDR3 protein
TRBJ1-2 | TRBV28 | CASSFRRRQGPYGYTF
TRBJ2-2 | TRBV5-1 | CASSLGIGRTNTGELFF
TRBJ1-1 | TRBV4-2 | CASSQGGAGDTEAFF
TRBJ1-5 | TRBV6-6 | CASSNGGHQPQHF
TRBJ2-2 | TRBV2 | CASRTEVTGELFF
TRBJ1-5 | TRBV3-1/TRBV3-2 | CASSQATGLGQPQHF
TRBJ2-3 | TRBV11-2 | CASSWTSGGTDTQYF
TRBJ2-2 | TRBV12-3/TRBV12-4 | CASSPTSGELFF
TRBJ2-7 | TRBV6-5 | CASSYGSGVHF
TRBJ2-3 | TRBV9 | CASSASGRLDTQYF
TRBJ1-2 | TRBV28 | CASSLTASGYTF
TRBJ2-7 | TRBV7-9 | CASSSGTEYEQYF
TRBJ1-5 | TRBV28 | CASSLSSDGDQPQHF
TRBJ2-2 | TRBV13 | CASSLRGHPTGELFF
TRBJ2-3 | TRBV28 | CASSLQGPDTQYF
TRBJ1-1 | TRBV6-5 | CASSYQGGYTEAFF
TRBJ2-7 | TRBV2 | CASSAQGYEQYF
TRBJ1-5 | TRBV28 | CASSSRMEPQHF
TRBJ1-6 | TRBV5-6 | CASSLGPGQYNSPLHF
TRBJ1-5 | TRBV27 | CASSLSGEVYQPQHF
TRBJ1-1 | TRBV19 | CASSTRTANTEAFF
TRBJ2-7 | TRBV24-1 | CATSFYEQYF
TRBJ1-5 | TRBV27 | CASSLFGGGRGNQPQHF
TRBJ1-2 | TRBV28 | CASSLVAPNYGYTF
TRBJ2-1 | TRBV24-1 | CATSDVAGGPYNEQFF
TRBJ1-3 | TRBV5-4 | CASSLAPSQGAGNTIYF
TRBJ1-2 | TRBV11-3 | CASSLDHGPFYGYTF
TRBJ1-5 | TRBV4-1 | CASSQDPSYSNQPQHF
TRBJ1-2 | TRBV10-3 | CAISESVPSNYGYTF
TRBJ2-6 | TRBV7-3 | CATPGRPSGANVLTF
TRBJ1-5 | TRBV19 | CASSILANQPQHF
TRBJ2-3 | TRBV25-1 | CASIPDSSTDTQYF
TRBJ1-1 | TRBV25-1 | CASSEAGQGRTEAFF
TRBJ2-3 | TRBV5-6 | CASSLGSTDTQYF
TRBJ1-2 | TRBV19 | CASNPGDTYGYTF
TRBJ1-1 | TRBV18 | CASSMEMNTEAFF
TRBJ2-1 | TRBV27 | CASSSQGDEQFF